A single sample gave rise to the 6 T cell receptor beta chains below, sequenced in a study of blood T cell repertoires in COVID-19. Method: immunoSEQ multiplex PCR; TCRdb's copy keeps in-frame clones and lacks some. Among under 300,000 clones listed, roughly 88% were seen once. Sequenced input: PBMCs or T cells enriched from blood (not recorded which). These receptors originate from a woman in her thirties or forties with acute COVID-19.

The V gene is TRBV15, the J gene TRBJ2-7; possible D gene TRBD1, 6 bases. In germline, CDR1 is LNHNV, CDR2 YYDKDF (reference sequence). The CDR3 spans 13 residues. V lost 8 bases and J lost 5, with 16 bases in between. CDR3 in amino acids: CATGNRAFDEQYF. The DNA for the CDR3 is TGTGCCACCGGGAACAGGGCCTTCGACGAGCAGTACTTC.

The rearrangement uses TRBV7-2 and TRBJ2-3; D may be TRBD1 (6 bases). Germline V CDR1 and CDR2: SGHTA, FQGNSA. V was trimmed by 1 base and J by 1 base, leaving 12 bases between them. The CDR3 is 16 amino acids. CDR3 sequence reads: CASSLGAGAGTDTQYF. CDR3 DNA sequence: TGTGCCAGCAGCTTAGGGGCAGGGGCTGGCACAGATACGCAGTATTTT. The whole variable domain, filled in from reference TRBV7-2 and TRBJ2-3, reads GAGVSQSPSNKVTEKGKDVELRCDPISGHTALYWYRQSLGQGLEFLIYFQGNSAPDKSGLPSDRFSAERTGGSVSTLTIQRTQQEDSAVYLCASSLGAGAGTDTQYFGPGTRLTVL.

V is TRBV6-4 and J is TRBJ2-7; 13 bases agree with TRBD2. Germline CDR1 reads MRHNA; CDR2 reads SNTAGT. V lost 11 bases and J lost 4; bases outside the gene matches: 8. The CDR3 is 14 amino acids. The DNA for the CDR3 is TGTGCCGTGGGACTAGCGGGGCGAAGGTACGAGCAGTACGTC. Its translation: CAVGLAGRRYEQYV.

V usage is TRBV2 and J usage is TRBJ2-7; the D gene is possibly TRBD2 (7 bases). V lost 7 bases and J 4 bases, leaving 23 bases between the germline ends. Germline loops: CDR1 SNHLY, CDR2 FYNNEI. CDR3 length: 16 amino acids. DNA of the CDR3: TGTGCCAGCACCCTAGGGGGGACGGGGGGCGGATACGAGCAGTACTTC. Residues: CASTLGGTGGGYEQYF.

V usage is TRBV2 and J usage is TRBJ2-2, with D perhaps TRBD2 (6 bases). Germline CDR1 and CDR2: SNHLY and FYNNEI. V dropped 6 bases and J dropped 2 bases, with 10 bases sitting between them. CDR3 length: 14 residues. DNA of the CDR3: TGTGCCAGCAGGAGGAGGGATAACACCGGGGAGCTGTTTTTT. It is translated as CASRRRDNTGELFF.

V and J are TRBV4-3 and TRBJ2-2; weak D call: TRBD2 (6 bases). This CDR3 has 16 amino acids. Trimming shortened V by 1 base and J by 1 base, and 10 bases separated the two germline ends. The germline V gene encodes CDR1 LGHNA and CDR2 YSLEER. CDR3 loop: CASSQGLALNTGELFF. As DNA, the CDR3 is TGCGCCAGCAGCCAAGGGCTAGCGTTGAACACCGGGGAGCTGTTTTTT.